The source of this TCR beta chain is a study of blood T cell repertoires in COVID-19. TCRdb's table, derived via immunoSEQ multiplex PCR, lists solely in-frame clones and lacks some. The sample records roughly 400,000 clones, about nine tenths being singletons. The CDR3 is 12 residues long. Trimming removed 2 bases from V and 5 bases from J, with 6 bases in between. Germline loops: CDR1 SGHAT, CDR2 FQNNGV. This chain links TRBV11-2 with TRBJ1-1; D gene uncertain. The sequence derives from a young man who had recovered from COVID-19. Material for sequencing was PBMCs or T cells enriched from blood (not recorded which). CDR3 nucleotide sequence: TGTGCCAGCAGCTTAAGAGGGACTGAAGCTTTCTTT. Its translation: CASSLRGTEAFF.